Listed below are T cell receptor beta chains from one sample, sequenced in a study of blood T cell repertoires in COVID-19. Sequencing used immunoSEQ multiplex PCR; TCRdb keeps in-frame clones, though not all of them. The data show roughly 400,000 clones, just under 90% seen once. Sample: PBMCs or T cells enriched from blood (not recorded which). Receptors were obtained from a woman aged 50 to 60 who had recovered from COVID-19. Both conserved end residues are part of each CDR3. Each record gives: V gene, CDR3 length, CDR3 protein.

V: TRBV28
length: 12
CDR3: CASADNSWEQYF

V: TRBV19
length: 15
CDR3: CASSPGDSGEETQYF

V: TRBV7-2
length: 16
CDR3: CASSLTGGNSNQPQHF

V: TRBV7-9
length: 13
CDR3: CASSWERDTEAFF

V: TRBV23-1
length: 15
CDR3: CASSQPGKIQETQYF

V: TRBV2
length: 15
CDR3: CASSGLAGDQETQYF

V: TRBV6-5
length: 12
CDR3: CALSAEGHEQYF

V: TRBV28
length: 14
CDR3: CASSLGSQWEKLFF

V: TRBV7-9
length: 13
CDR3: CASSTGLNTEAFF

V: TRBV10-3
length: 13
CDR3: CAISEVPGGEQYF